This record covers a single T cell receptor (beta chain). Which antigen it targets is not known. Base qualities were left out, and no much larger clone turns up one base away. Using the deep immunoSEQ assay, multiplex PCR amplified TCR CDR3 regions from genomic DNA. Genomic DNA extracted from each cell subset was distributed evenly over all wells of several immunoSEQ 96-well plates, and each plate served as one replicate. For sorted subsets, 200 to 250 ng of genomic DNA, equivalent to 30,000 or so T cell genomes, went into each replicate PCR. Purified libraries were quantified with a Qubit 3.0 fluorometer, sized on a Bioanalyzer 2100, and re-quantified with the KAPA Library Quantification kit. Every immunoSEQ 96-well plate was sequenced on a separate single-read 150-cycle Illumina NextSeq 550 flow cell. Turning to the authors' computational methods: Because the immunoSEQ output held only junctional sequences and lacked quality scores, the filtering could not match the filtering applied to full-length reads. Sequences were annotated with PyIR, a Python wrapper for IgBLAST v1.9, and V/J genes and CDR3 were assigned using IMGT germline references. Reads were filtered out if the reads had weak V/J assignments (E-value above 1e-6), no CDR3, stop codons, out-of-frame junctions, or ambiguous translated residues. V3J clonotypes were defined as sequences sharing the same inferred V gene, J gene, and CDR3 amino acid sequence. Percentage overlap between repertoires was computed as shared unique clonotypes divided by the size of the smaller repertoire. Three approaches were used to assess repertoire richness: RTK rarefaction, the Chao1 estimator, and Recon v2.1 estimates of unobserved clonotypes. Generation probabilities were computed with OLGA for all TCRbeta clonotypes obtained by the gDNA method from four donors. In TCRdb, the immuneACCESS table is reduced to in-frame sequences with V and J assigned. These tables do not hold every clone; where another copy was compared, an unresolved V gene accounts for under half, and the others remain unexplained. The V and J calls and clone size were taken over from that table, and D and trimming were inferred from the DNA. This sample lists hundreds of thousands of clones; roughly 84% were detected once. Of the sample, roughly 16% falls within the top ten clones.

Healthy HIV-negative adults with no recently reported acute infections or vaccinations were included as donors. Every donor was a Caucasian adult living in Nashville, Tennessee, USA. The CD8 memory samples were a combination of magnetically selected CD45RO+ cells and CCR7-negative CD45RA+ effector memory (TemRA) cells. After blood collection by leukapheresis, PBMCs were isolated using Ficoll-Histopaque density gradient centrifugation and then cryopreserved in the vapor phase of liquid nitrogen. Purity and quantity of every magnetically sorted T cell population were checked by analytical flow cytometry. From each sorted fraction, genomic DNA was isolated and quantified by UV absorbance on a Nanodrop 2000c. The entry originates in a study of shared clonotypes between healthy human individuals (TCRdb year 2020). Regarding the study in general: A couple of women and a few men aged 18 to 49 years were included in the cohort. For each donor, three plates each were used for CD4 naive and CD4 memory, two plates were used for CD8 naive, and one plate was used for CD8 memory. To increase sequencing depth and limit assay-specific biases, TCR repertoire library preparation and sequencing were carried out by different laboratories using diverse techniques. Leukapheresis yielded between about 0.85 and 10 billion PBMCs per donor. The study deeply sequenced blood TCR repertoires of five healthy adults to estimate repertoire size and the extent of clonotype sharing between individuals.

Reading the germline V gene gives CDR1 SGHVS and CDR2 FQNEAQ. V trim: 5 bases; J trim: 7 bases; unmatched bases: 5. From cysteine to phenylalanine, the CDR3 is 12 amino acids long. Of all the DNA, just the CDR3 is kept, 36 bases in frame from base 1. The investigation overall reported the following: Sampling was limited to blood, and TCR repertoires in tissue likely differ from TCR repertoires in blood. Because the study included a small number of donors, the genetic and exposure-history diversity represented was limited. Larger estimated clonotype richness was generally found for naive subsets than for memory subsets. Based on pairwise subsampling, the degree of clonotype sharing among donors was expected to be affected by sequencing depth. Clonotypes shared by all four sorted-subset donors showed higher generation probabilities than non-shared clonotypes. Even with the large sequencing depth, rarefaction of the sorted-subset datasets indicated that sequencing was incomplete. About 4.5% of naive CD4, 3.5% of naive CD8, about 2.4% of memory CD4, and roughly 0.4% of memory CD8 clonotypes were shared across a few donors.

The source of this sequence is a man aged 18 to 35 in good health. Sequenced sample: memory CD8+ T cells sorted from blood. The cell subset or site label, read with the paper, signifies: CD45RO+ cells pooled with CCR7-negative TemRA cells. The V and J segments used are TRBV7-8 and TRBJ2-7; the central 7 bases match TRBD1. The DNA reads TGTGCCAGCAGCACACAGGGGTGGGAGCAGTACTTC. Translated, it gives CASSTQGWEQYF.